This T cell receptor beta chain was sequenced in a study of T cells after yellow fever vaccination. Study results and caveats: Post-booster samples contained most primary-vaccination clones (around 95% CD4, about 90% CD8).

This clonotype was detected a few times. Its antigen is not known. A single record per CDR3 protein comes from TCRdb applying MiXCR to the 5' RACE reads. The table records approximately 600,000 distinct CDR3 sequences, roughly an eighth of them present only once. The clonotype comes from a man aged 25 to 40 who received the YFV17D yellow fever vaccine. Here the sequenced sample was PBMCs, taken on the day of the yellow fever booster vaccination.

The CDR3 here is CASSFSAYRSYEQYF. For the CDR3, the DNA is TGTGCCAGCAGCTTCTCGGCATACCGCTCCTACGAGCAGTACTTC. The chain has TRBV7-8 and TRBJ2-7; D is undetermined. Germline V lookup: CDR1 SGHVS, CDR2 FQNEAQ. The CDR3 is 15 amino acids. The ends were cut back, 3 bases at V and 0 bases at J, with 12 bases in the middle.